This section outlines one TCR beta chain sequence together with its context. Antigen: not known. Clones were read by immunoSEQ multiplex PCR, and TCRdb kept only the in-frame ones, dropping some. The sample has under 60,000 clones, roughly 86% seen once; the top ten hold less than 11%. Sample time point: peripheral blood 6 weeks after treatment start. Patients' urothelial carcinoma was locally advanced or metastatic. Each patient gave between 1 and 8 samples of peripheral blood mononuclear cells, which were collected pretreatment and during treatment. The data are from a study of PD-L1 blockade in urothelial cancer. Study-wide background: Patients started atezolizumab in 2014, 1,200 mg intravenously every 3 weeks. Study results and limitations: When pretreatment blood TCR clonality was below the median, it predicted better survival.

The sequenced sample was PBMCs, obtained around atezolizumab (anti-PD-L1) treatment. The source is a man aged 55 to 70 with urothelial cancer.

The CDR3 nucleotides read TGCGCCAGCAGCCAAGCACGGACAGGTACCGGGGAGCTGTTTTTT. Translating gives CASSQARTGTGELFF. The V call is TRBV4-1, the J call TRBJ2-2, with 7 positions matching TRBD1. The germline CDR1 and CDR2 sequences are MGHRA and YSYEKL. There are 15 residues in the CDR3. V shed 1 base, J shed 5 bases, and the junction held 4 bases outside the gene matches.